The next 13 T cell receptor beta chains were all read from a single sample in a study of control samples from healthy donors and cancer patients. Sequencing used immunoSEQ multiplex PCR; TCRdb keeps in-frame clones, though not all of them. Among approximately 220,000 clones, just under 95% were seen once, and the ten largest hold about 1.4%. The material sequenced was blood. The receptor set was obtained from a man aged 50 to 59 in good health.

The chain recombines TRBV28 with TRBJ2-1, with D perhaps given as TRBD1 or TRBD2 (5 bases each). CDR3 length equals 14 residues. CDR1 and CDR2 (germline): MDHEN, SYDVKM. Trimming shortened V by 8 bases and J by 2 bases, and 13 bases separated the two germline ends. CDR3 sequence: CASDPVGAYNEQFF. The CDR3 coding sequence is TGTGCCAGCGACCCGGTGGGGGCCTACAATGAGCAGTTCTTC.

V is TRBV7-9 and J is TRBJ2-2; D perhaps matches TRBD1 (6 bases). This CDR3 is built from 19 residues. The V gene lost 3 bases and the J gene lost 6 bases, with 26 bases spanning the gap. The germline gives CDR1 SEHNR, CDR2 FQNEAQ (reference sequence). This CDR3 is CASSFYPPSRDTEAGELFF. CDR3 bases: TGTGCCAGCAGCTTTTACCCCCCCAGCCGGGACACAGAAGCCGGGGAGCTGTTTTTT.

The CDR3 loop is CASSEASGTDTQYF. Written as DNA, the CDR3 is TGTGCCAGCAGTGAAGCTAGCGGCACAGATACGCAGTATTTT. V is TRBV6-1 and J is TRBJ2-3; TRBD2 might be the D (5 bases). This CDR3 has 14 amino acids. Trimming removed 0 bases at V and 1 base at J, with 5 bases between. Looked up from germline, CDR1 is MNHNS and CDR2 is SASEGT.

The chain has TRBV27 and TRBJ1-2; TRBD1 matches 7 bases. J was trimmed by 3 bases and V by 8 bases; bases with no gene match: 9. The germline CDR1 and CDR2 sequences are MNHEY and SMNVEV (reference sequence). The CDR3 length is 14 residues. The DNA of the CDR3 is TGTGCCAGCCGAAGGGACGGGACAGACTATGGCTACACCTTC. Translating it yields CASRRDGTDYGYTF.

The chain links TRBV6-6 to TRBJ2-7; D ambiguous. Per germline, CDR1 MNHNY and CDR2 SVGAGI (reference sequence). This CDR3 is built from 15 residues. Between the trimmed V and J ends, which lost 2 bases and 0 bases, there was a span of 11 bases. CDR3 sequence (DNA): TGTGCCAGCAGTTACCTGTCGGCCAACTCCTACGAGCAGTACTTC. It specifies CASSYLSANSYEQYF.

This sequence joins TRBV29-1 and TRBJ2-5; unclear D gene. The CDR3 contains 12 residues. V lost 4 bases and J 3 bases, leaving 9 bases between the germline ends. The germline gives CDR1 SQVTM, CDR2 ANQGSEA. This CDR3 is CSVGWREETQYF. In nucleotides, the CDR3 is TGCAGCGTTGGCTGGAGAGAAGAGACCCAGTACTTC.

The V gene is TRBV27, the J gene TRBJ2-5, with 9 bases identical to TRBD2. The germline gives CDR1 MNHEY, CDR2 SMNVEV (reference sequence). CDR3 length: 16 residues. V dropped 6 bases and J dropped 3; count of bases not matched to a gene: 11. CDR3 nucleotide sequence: TGTGCCAGCAGCTTTATCGCAGCGGGGGGAAAAGAGACCCAGTACTTC. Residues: CASSFIAAGGKETQYF.

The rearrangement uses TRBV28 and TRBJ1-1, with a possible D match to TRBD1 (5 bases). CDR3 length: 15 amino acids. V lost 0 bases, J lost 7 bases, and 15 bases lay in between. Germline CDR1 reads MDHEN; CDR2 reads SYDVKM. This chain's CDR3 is CASSLWGTPGGEAFF. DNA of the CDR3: TGTGCCAGCAGTTTATGGGGGACCCCGGGGGGTGAAGCTTTCTTT. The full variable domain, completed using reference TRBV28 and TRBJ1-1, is DVKVTQSSRYLVKRTGEKVFLECVQDMDHENMFWYRQDPGLGLRLIYFSYDVKMKEKGDIPEGYSVSREKKERFSLILESASTNQTSMYLCASSLWGTPGGEAFFGQGTRLTVV.

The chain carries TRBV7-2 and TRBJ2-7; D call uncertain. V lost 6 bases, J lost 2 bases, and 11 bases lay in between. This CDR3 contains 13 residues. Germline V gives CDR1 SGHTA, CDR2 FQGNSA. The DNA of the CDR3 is TGTGCCAGCAGTCTAGGCTTAGCCTACGAGCAGTACTTC. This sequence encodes CASSLGLAYEQYF.

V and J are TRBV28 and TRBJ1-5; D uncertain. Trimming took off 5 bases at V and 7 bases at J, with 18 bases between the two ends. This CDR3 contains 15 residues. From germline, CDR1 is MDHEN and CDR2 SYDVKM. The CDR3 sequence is CASSQSTLWGQPQHF. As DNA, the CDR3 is TGTGCCAGCAGTCAGTCAACGCTATGGGGACAGCCCCAGCATTTT. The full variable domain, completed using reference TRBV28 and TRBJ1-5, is DVKVTQSSRYLVKRTGEKVFLECVQDMDHENMFWYRQDPGLGLRLIYFSYDVKMKEKGDIPEGYSVSREKKERFSLILESASTNQTSMYLCASSQSTLWGQPQHFGDGTRLSIL.

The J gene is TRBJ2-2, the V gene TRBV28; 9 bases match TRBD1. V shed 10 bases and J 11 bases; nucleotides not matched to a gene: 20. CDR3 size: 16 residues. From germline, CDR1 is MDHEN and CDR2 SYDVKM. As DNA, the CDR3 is TGTGCCACCTCTTCTCCGACGGACAGGGGCACCAGAGAGCTGTTTTTT. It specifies CATSSPTDRGTRELFF.

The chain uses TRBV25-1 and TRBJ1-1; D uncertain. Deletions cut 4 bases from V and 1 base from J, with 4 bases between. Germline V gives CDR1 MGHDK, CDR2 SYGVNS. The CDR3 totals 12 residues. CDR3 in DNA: TGTGCCAGCAGTGGGCGGAACACTGAAGCTTTCTTT. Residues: CASSGRNTEAFF. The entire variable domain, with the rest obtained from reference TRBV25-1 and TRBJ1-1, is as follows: EADIYQTPRYLVIGTGKKITLECSQTMGHDKMYWYQQDPGMELHLIHYSYGVNSTEKGDLSSESTVSRIRTEHFPLTLESARPSHTSQYLCASSGRNTEAFFGQGTRLTVV.

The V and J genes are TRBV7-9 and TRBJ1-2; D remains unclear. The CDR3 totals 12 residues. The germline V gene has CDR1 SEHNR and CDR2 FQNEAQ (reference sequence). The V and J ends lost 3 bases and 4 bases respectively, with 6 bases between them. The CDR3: CASSFESYGYTF. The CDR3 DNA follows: TGTGCCAGCAGCTTTGAGAGCTATGGCTACACCTTC.